One and the same sample provided the 14 T cell receptor beta chains below, sequenced in a study of T-cell reconstitution after alpha-beta-depleted transplantation in children. Using unique molecular identifiers, the investigators prepared the TCRbeta library. One entry per CDR3 protein results from TCRdb running MiXCR on the PCR reads. The sample lists about 230,000 distinct CDR3 sequences; approximately 9.5% were seen once. The sequenced sample was PBMCs from the stem cell graft donor, obtained from the stem cell graft. The receptors were gathered from a human donor who donated a stem cell graft to a child with acute lymphoblastic leukemia.

This clonotype was recorded many times. The chain joins TRBV20-1 to TRBJ2-2; D is uncertain. Looked up from germline, CDR1 is DFQATT and CDR2 is SNEGSKA (reference sequence). With 2 bases removed from V and 0 bases from J, the gap between germline ends came to 4 bases. CDR3 length: 13 residues. The CDR3 loop is CSARQPNTGELFF. DNA of the CDR3: TGCAGTGCTAGACAGCCGAACACCGGGGAGCTGTTTTTT.

This clonotype was recorded a few times. The CDR3 is CASTEWTGDNYGYTF. The CDR3 DNA sequence: TGCGCCAGCACAGAATGGACAGGGGATAACTATGGCTACACCTTC. V usage is TRBV5-1 and J usage is TRBJ1-2; 9 bases map to TRBD1. Germline lookup yields CDR1 SGHRS and CDR2 YFSETQ. Trimming at V came to 6 bases and at J to 1 base, leaving 7 bases not matched to a gene. This CDR3 is 15 amino acids long.

The chain links TRBV6-2 or TRBV6-3 to TRBJ1-1, with 7 nucleotides matching TRBD1. In germline, CDR1 is MNHEY, CDR2 SVGEGT. This CDR3 has 17 amino acids. V trimming: 2 bases; J trimming: 1 base; junction bases outside the gene matches: 10. CDR3 DNA: TGTGCCAGCAGTTACGAAGAGGGGGCGAGAGGGAACACTGAAGCTTTCTTT. It yields the protein CASSYEEGARGNTEAFF.

This clonotype was detected ten times or more. V is TRBV6-1 and J is TRBJ2-2; D call uncertain. This CDR3 region has 12 residues. The V gene lost 10 bases and the J gene lost 5 bases, with 11 bases spanning the gap. CDR1 and CDR2 from the germline V gene are MNHNS and SASEGT. This CDR3 is CATPIVTGELFF. The CDR3 nucleotides read TGTGCCACCCCCATAGTGACCGGGGAGCTGTTTTTT.

This clonotype was seen ten or more times. The chain joins TRBV20-1 to TRBJ2-7; maybe TRBD1 (6 bases). CDR3 length: 12 residues. V lost 7 bases to trimming and J lost 1 base, with 11 bases between them. Germline CDR1 DFQATT, CDR2 SNEGSKA (reference sequence). The chain's CDR3 is CSGGQRSYEQYF. CDR3 DNA: TGCAGTGGAGGACAGCGATCCTACGAGCAGTACTTC.

The chain has TRBV12-3 or TRBV12-4 and TRBJ1-4; unclear D gene. Trimming shortened V by 7 bases and J by 5 bases, and 17 bases separated the two germline ends. The CDR3 has 15 residues. In DNA form, the CDR3 reads TGTGCCAGCACCGTTGTCGGTCGGGTCAATGAAAAACTGTTTTTT. Residues: CASTVVGRVNEKLFF.

This clonotype was seen a few times. This chain joins TRBV7-8 and TRBJ1-3, with a possible D match to TRBD1 (5 bases). Between the trimmed V and J ends, which lost 5 bases and 0 bases, there was a span of 17 bases. Germline V gives CDR1 SGHVS, CDR2 FQNEAQ. The CDR3 consists of 17 residues. CDR3 protein: CASSLRGDANSGNTIYF. The CDR3 nucleotides read TGTGCCAGCAGCCTAAGAGGGGACGCCAACTCTGGAAACACCATATATTTT.

The chain joins TRBV5-1 to TRBJ1-1; TRBD1 might be the D (6 bases). Deletions cut 1 base from V and 0 bases from J, with 10 bases between. Germline loops: CDR1 SGHRS, CDR2 YFSETQ. This CDR3 region has 15 residues. CDR3 residues: CASSLTGILNTEAFF. Written as DNA, the CDR3 is TGCGCCAGCAGCTTGACAGGGATATTGAACACTGAAGCTTTCTTT.

This clonotype was counted between two and nine times. J is TRBJ2-1 and V is TRBV12-3 or TRBV12-4; 10 bases align to TRBD2. With 6 bases clipped from V and 8 bases from J, the junction kept 10 bases outside the gene matches. This CDR3 has 15 residues. CDR3 amino acids: CASSPGSGGADEQFF. CDR3 DNA sequence: TGTGCCAGCAGCCCGGGGAGCGGGGGGGCCGATGAGCAGTTCTTC.

This clonotype was seen ten or more times. The chain's CDR3 is CASGLVNRGRGTQYF. DNA for the CDR3: TGTGCTAGTGGTTTGGTAAACAGGGGACGCGGGACCCAGTACTTC. The chain has TRBV12-5 and TRBJ2-5; 7 nucleotides align to TRBD1. Trimming took 0 bases from V and 7 from J; bases not matched to a gene: 8. Germline CDR1 and CDR2: LGHNT and FRNRAP. There are 15 residues in the CDR3.

This clonotype showed up many times. The chain carries TRBV7-8 and TRBJ2-5, with 7 positions matching TRBD1. V shed 0 bases, J shed 7 bases, and the junction held 5 bases outside the gene matches. Germline-derived CDR1 and CDR2 are SGHVS and FQNEAQ. This CDR3 has 14 amino acids. The CDR3 loop is CASSLAKTGRTQYF. The CDR3 DNA sequence: TGTGCCAGCAGCTTAGCTAAGACAGGGCGGACCCAGTACTTC.

The sample holds many counts of this clonotype. The chain uses TRBV9 and TRBJ2-1, with a possible D match to TRBD1 (5 bases). The germline V and J ends were trimmed by 5 bases and 4 bases, with 16 bases remaining between them. The CDR3 is 15 residues long. The germline gives CDR1 SGDLS, CDR2 YYNGEE. Here the CDR3 reads CASSQGSISYNEQFF. In DNA, the CDR3 is TGTGCCAGCAGTCAGGGAAGCATTTCTTACAATGAGCAGTTCTTC.

This clonotype came up many times. V gene TRBV9 combines with J gene TRBJ1-3; D is uncertain. The V gene lost 0 bases and the J gene lost 4 bases, with 11 bases spanning the gap. There are 15 residues in the CDR3. Germline V lookup: CDR1 SGDLS, CDR2 YYNGEE. The DNA of the CDR3 is TGTGCCAGCAGCGTAGATTTGGGTTCGGGAAACACCATATATTTT. Translated, it gives CASSVDLGSGNTIYF.

This clonotype has a count of ten or more. The chain recombines TRBV11-2 with TRBJ2-2; D possibly corresponds to TRBD2 (6 bases). The germline V gene has CDR1 SGHAT and CDR2 FQNNGV. V dropped 2 bases and J dropped 6 bases, with 10 bases sitting between them. The CDR3 runs 14 residues. CDR3: CASSLHGGSGELFF. In DNA, the CDR3 is TGTGCCAGCAGCTTACACGGGGGATCCGGGGAGCTGTTTTTT.